The 18 T cell receptor beta chains below all came from one sample that was sequenced in a study of shared clonotypes between healthy human individuals. Method: immunoSEQ multiplex PCR; TCRdb's copy keeps in-frame clones and lacks some. This sample carries about 560,000 clones, around 78% of them seen once, and the ten largest clones take around 12%. Sequenced material: PBMCs. The receptors originated from a woman aged 40 to 55 in good health. Some clones in this sample may be carry-over from other donors' samples.

CDR3 DNA: TGTGCCAGCAGCTTGGGCAGACAGGGGAGTATCTATGGCTACACCTTC. As protein: CASSLGRQGSIYGYTF. The V call is TRBV5-6, the J call TRBJ1-2; 8 nucleotides align to TRBD1. J gave up 4 bases and V 0 bases, and 8 bases lay outside the gene matches. This CDR3 comprises 16 residues. Per germline, CDR1 SGHDT and CDR2 YYEEEE.

This clone was recorded at least ten times. Other DNA sequences in the same sample also yield this CDR3. This chain joins TRBV6-4 and TRBJ2-1; D uncertain. The CDR3 extends over 14 amino acids. Germline CDR1 MRHNA, CDR2 SNTAGT. The V gene lost 3 bases and the J gene lost 6 bases, with 12 bases spanning the gap. This CDR3 is CASSEKDGLNEQFF. CDR3 nucleotide sequence: TGTGCCAGCAGTGAGAAGGACGGCCTCAATGAGCAGTTCTTC.

The gene calls are TRBV27 and TRBJ2-7; 8 bases align to TRBD1. Germline V gives CDR1 MNHEY, CDR2 SMNVEV (reference sequence). V shed 5 bases, J shed 2 bases, and the junction held 8 bases outside the gene matches. The CDR3 loop spans 15 amino acids. This CDR3 is CASSPGQGRPYEQYF. The CDR3 DNA reads TGTGCCAGCAGTCCCGGACAGGGACGGCCCTACGAGCAGTACTTC.

About this clone: This same CDR3 is encoded by further DNA sequences in the sample. The chain employs TRBV7-3 and TRBJ1-1; D gene ambiguous. The germline V gene has CDR1 SGHTA and CDR2 FQGTGA. This CDR3 has 13 residues. Trimming took 2 bases from V and 1 from J, leaving 5 bases between them. The CDR3 bases are TGTGCCAGCAGCTTAGATAGGAACACTGAAGCTTTCTTT. Translated, it gives CASSLDRNTEAFF.

The chain has TRBV10-3 and TRBJ1-5, with D tentatively TRBD1 (5 bases). CDR1 is ENHRY and CDR2 is SYGVKD in the germline V gene. The CDR3 consists of 16 residues. V was trimmed by 3 bases and J by 0 bases, leaving 12 bases between them. The CDR3 DNA follows: TGTGCCATCAGTGATTCGGGGGAACGTAGCAATCAGCCCCAGCATTTT. Amino acids: CAISDSGERSNQPQHF.

In the case of this clone: Its ends do not fully match the called genes, so a read error is possible. The chain employs TRBV7-2 and TRBJ2-3; 9 nucleotides line up with TRBD2. CDR1 and CDR2 (germline): SGHTA, FQGNSA. The CDR3 extends over 14 amino acids. CDR3 sequence (DNA): TGTGCCAGCAGCCTAGCGGGGAGCACAGATACGCAGTATTTT. It specifies CASSLAGSTDTQYF.

This clone was counted a single time. The chain joins TRBV9 to TRBJ2-3; D uncertain. Per germline, CDR1 SGDLS and CDR2 YYNGEE. Trimming removed 0 bases from V and 4 bases from J, with 6 bases in between. The CDR3 has 13 residues. CDR3 bases: TGTGCCAGCAGCGTAGCTGCGGCAGATACGCAGTATTTT. Translating it yields CASSVAAADTQYF.

This clone was recorded once. V gene TRBV9 combines with J gene TRBJ2-3; TRBD1 aligns across 8 bases. This CDR3 contains 16 residues. With V trimmed by 0 bases and J by 2 bases, 5 bases remained unmatched. Germline V gene lookup returns CDR1 SGDLS and CDR2 YYNGEE. The CDR3 is CASSVVTGAHTDTQYF. CDR3 nucleotide sequence: TGTGCCAGCAGCGTAGTGACAGGGGCCCACACAGATACGCAGTATTTT.

This clone was seen a single time. The chain combines TRBV7-6 with TRBJ2-3; the D call may be TRBD1 or TRBD2 (6 bases each). CDR1 is SGHVS and CDR2 is FNYEAQ in the germline V gene. The CDR3 totals 16 residues. Trimming removed 5 bases at V and 4 bases at J, with 19 bases between. DNA of the CDR3: TGTGCCAGCAGCCCGGCTAGTGGGGGGCCCGCAGATACGCAGTATTTT. Translated: CASSPASGGPADTQYF.

The chain couples TRBV7-6 to TRBJ1-6, with 12 bases that match TRBD1. Looked up from germline, CDR1 is SGHVS and CDR2 is FNYEAQ. The CDR3 sequence is 21 residues long. The V and J ends lost 4 bases and 6 bases, in that order; junction bases with no gene match: 19. The CDR3 region has the DNA TGTGCCAGCAGCTCGAGGCCGGGACAGGGGGCGCGAAGTTTGGTTAATTCACCCCTCCACTTT. It is translated as CASSSRPGQGARSLVNSPLHF.

The chain carries TRBV5-6 and TRBJ2-7; no clear D gene. The V end was cut by 4 bases, the J end by 0 bases, with 17 bases between. Germline V lookup: CDR1 SGHDT, CDR2 YYEEEE. The CDR3 has 16 amino acids. The DNA for the CDR3 is TGTGCCAGCAGCCTTAACCCGTTGCAGGCCTCCTACGAGCAGTACTTC. Residues: CASSLNPLQASYEQYF.

The J gene is TRBJ2-3, the V gene TRBV7-3; D possibly corresponds to TRBD2 (6 bases). Germline-derived CDR1 and CDR2 are SGHTA and FQGTGA. The germline V and J ends were trimmed by 2 bases and 1 base, with 10 bases remaining between them. This CDR3 region has 15 residues. In DNA form, the CDR3 reads TGTGCCAGCAGCTTAGGAGGGCAAGGCACAGATACGCAGTATTTT. Translating it yields CASSLGGQGTDTQYF.

With respect to this clone: A far larger clone is off by one base, so a read error is likely. This chain links TRBV30 with TRBJ2-5, with unresolved D. Germline loops: CDR1 GTSNPN, CDR2 SVGIG (reference sequence). This CDR3 has 14 amino acids. CDR3 coding DNA: TGTGCCTGGAGGAGGCTCCTGTACCAAGAGACCCAGCACTTC. It yields the protein CAWRRLLYQETQHF. Based on the CDR3 plus reference TRBV30 and TRBJ2-5, the full variable domain is SQTIHQWPATLVQPVGSPLSLECTVEGTSNPNLYWYRQAAGRGLQLLFYSVGIGQISSEVPQNLSASRPQDRQFILSSKKLLLSDSGFYLCAWRRLLYQETQHFGPGTRLLVL.

CDR3 sequence (DNA): TGCGCCAGCAGCTTGGGCGGGACAGGGGATGTGTGGGAGCAGTTCTTC. This sequence encodes CASSLGGTGDVWEQFF. The chain combines TRBV5-1 with TRBJ2-1; TRBD1 matches 10 bases. The V segment lost 0 bases and the J segment 10 bases; nucleotides outside the gene matches: 10. Germline V gene lookup returns CDR1 SGHRS and CDR2 YFSETQ. This CDR3 has 16 residues.

The genes are TRBV6-1 and TRBJ2-1, with D perhaps TRBD1 (5 bases). Germline V gives CDR1 MNHNS, CDR2 SASEGT. The V gene lost 6 bases and the J gene lost 2 bases, with 11 bases spanning the gap. The CDR3 runs to 14 residues. The CDR3 is CASRAQGTYNEQFF. CDR3 DNA sequence: TGTGCCAGCAGAGCGCAGGGAACCTACAATGAGCAGTTCTTC.

This clone was detected ten times or more. Distinct nucleotide sequences in the sample also encode this CDR3. The rearrangement uses TRBV6-1 and TRBJ1-4; D ambiguous. CDR1 is MNHNS, CDR2 SASEGT, per germline. V lost 2 bases, J lost 2 bases, and 18 bases lay in between. This CDR3 is 18 amino acids long. CDR3 sequence (DNA): TGTGCCAGCAGTGAAATCCTACCCCTCGGACGGACTAATGAAAAACTGTTTTTT. Protein: CASSEILPLGRTNEKLFF.

Turning to this clone: At one end, the junction sequence differs from germline, possibly due to a read error. The chain employs TRBV2 and TRBJ2-5, with 13 bases lining up with TRBD2. The CDR3 contains 14 residues. Germline V gene data show CDR1 as SNHLY and CDR2 as FYNNEI. CDR3 coding DNA: TGTGCCAGCAGTGAAGCGGCTGCGGGACTAGCGGGACACTTC. Its translation: CASSEAAAGLAGHF.

On this clone: This probably arose from a read error, given a far larger clone one base away. This chain joins TRBV30 and TRBJ2-5; 8 nucleotides agree with TRBD1. CDR3 length equals 13 residues. V gave up 8 bases and J gave up 4 bases; unmatched junction bases: 9. Germline CDR1 GTSNPN, CDR2 SVGIG (reference sequence). The CDR3 protein is CARNRGFGETQYF. The CDR3 DNA reads TGTGCCCGTAACAGGGGGTTTGGAGAGACCCAGTACTTC.